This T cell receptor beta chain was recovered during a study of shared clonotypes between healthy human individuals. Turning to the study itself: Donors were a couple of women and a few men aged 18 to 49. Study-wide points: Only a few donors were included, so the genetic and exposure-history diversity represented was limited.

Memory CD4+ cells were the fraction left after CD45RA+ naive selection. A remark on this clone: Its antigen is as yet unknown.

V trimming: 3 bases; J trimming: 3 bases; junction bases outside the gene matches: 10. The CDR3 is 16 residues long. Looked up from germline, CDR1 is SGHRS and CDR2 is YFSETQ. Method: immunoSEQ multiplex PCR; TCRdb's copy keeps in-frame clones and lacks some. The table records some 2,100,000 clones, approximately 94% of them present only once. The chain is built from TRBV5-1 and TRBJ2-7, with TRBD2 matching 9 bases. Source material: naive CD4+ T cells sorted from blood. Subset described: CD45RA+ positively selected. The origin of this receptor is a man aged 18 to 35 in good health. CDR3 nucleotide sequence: TGCGCCAGCAGCTGGGCTGGGAGCGGGGGGATCTACGAGCAGTACTTC. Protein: CASSWAGSGGIYEQYF. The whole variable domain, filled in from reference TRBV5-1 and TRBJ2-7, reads KAGVTQTPRYLIKTRGQQVTLSCSPISGHRSVSWYQQTPGQGLQFLFEYFSETQRNKGNFPGRFSGRQFSNSRSEMNVSTLELGDSALYLCASSWAGSGGIYEQYFGPGTRLTVT.